What follows are 22 T cell receptor beta chains derived from one specimen sequenced in a study of blood T cell repertoires in COVID-19. Using immunoSEQ multiplex PCR, the repertoire was profiled, and TCRdb retains in-frame clones only, with some absent. The table records approximately 70,000 clones, 91% of them present only once. Sequencing used peripheral blood. Every receptor here comes from a human donor with active COVID-19. The donor label of this sample is uncertain.

The chain joins TRBV7-8 to TRBJ2-5; D perhaps matches TRBD2 (5 bases). Germline V gene sequence: CDR1 SGHVS, CDR2 FQNEAQ. The CDR3 is 13 amino acids. Trimming took off 3 bases at V and 1 base at J, with 6 bases between the two ends. The chain's CDR3 is CASSLDSQETQYF. CDR3 bases: TGTGCCAGCAGCTTGGACTCCCAAGAGACCCAGTACTTC.

The chain has TRBV30 and TRBJ2-3; no clear D gene. The germline gives CDR1 GTSNPN, CDR2 SVGIG (reference sequence). V lost 4 bases and J lost 0, with 5 bases in between. This CDR3 is 12 amino acids long. CDR3 sequence reads: CAWKTSTDTQYF. CDR3 coding DNA: TGTGCCTGGAAAACAAGCACAGATACGCAGTATTTT.

The V gene is TRBV29-1, the J gene TRBJ2-4, with 7 bases lining up with TRBD1. Germline CDR1 SQVTM, CDR2 ANQGSEA. V shed 6 bases and J 11 bases; nucleotides not matched to a gene: 4. CDR3 length equals 10 residues. CDR3 protein: CSVRDSLQYF. As DNA, the CDR3 is TGCAGCGTGAGGGACAGTCTTCAGTACTTC.

This chain links TRBV7-2 with TRBJ2-3, with 10 bases that match TRBD2. The CDR3 sequence is 17 residues long. V was pared by 1 base and J by 7 bases, with 11 bases of the junction left unmatched. In germline, CDR1 is SGHTA, CDR2 FQGNSA. The CDR3 reads CASSLDSSGSPLYTQYF. The CDR3, as DNA: TGTGCCAGCAGCTTAGATTCTAGCGGGAGCCCCCTGTATACGCAGTATTTT.

The chain uses TRBV5-6 and TRBJ2-2, with 12 bases aligning to TRBD2. The CDR3 length is 17 residues. The V segment lost 4 bases and the J segment 3 bases; nucleotides outside the gene matches: 7. The germline V gene has CDR1 SGHDT and CDR2 YYEEEE. DNA of the CDR3: TGTGCCAGCAGCGTGACTAGCGGGAGTTTCTACACCGGGGAGCTGTTTTTT. Translating gives CASSVTSGSFYTGELFF.

This chain joins TRBV28 and TRBJ1-1; D uncertain. Germline CDR1 MDHEN, CDR2 SYDVKM. The V gene lost 2 bases and the J gene lost 0 bases, with 10 bases spanning the gap. The CDR3 is made up of 15 amino acids. Written as DNA, the CDR3 is TGTGCCAGCAGTTTAAGCGGCAGGCTGAACACTGAAGCTTTCTTT. It specifies CASSLSGRLNTEAFF.

The genes are TRBV19 and TRBJ2-5; TRBD1 matches 8 bases. The CDR3 loop spans 13 amino acids. Trimming removed 6 bases from V and 1 base from J; junction bases left unmatched: 1. Germline assignment: CDR1 LNHDA and CDR2 SQIVND (reference sequence). As DNA, the CDR3 is TGTGCCAGTAGAGACAGGGGCCAAGAGACCCAGTACTTC. It encodes CASRDRGQETQYF.

The genes are TRBV3-1 (or the pseudogene TRBV3-2) and TRBJ2-7; a weak D match, TRBD2 (5 bases). This CDR3 is 15 amino acids long. Germline CDR1 reads LGHDT; CDR2 reads YNNKEL (reference sequence). The V end was cut by 1 base, the J end by 3 bases, with 13 bases between. The CDR3 coding sequence is TGTGCCAGCAGCCAAGGTCCCGGGGTGGGCTACGAGCAGTACTTC. It translates to CASSQGPGVGYEQYF.

V usage is TRBV28 and J usage is TRBJ2-7, with TRBD2 identical over 7 bases. V shed 7 bases, J shed 3 bases, and the junction held 12 bases outside the gene matches. This CDR3 has 15 residues. Looked up from germline, CDR1 is MDHEN and CDR2 is SYDVKM. CDR3: CASTPGGGTHYEQYF. The CDR3 DNA reads as TGTGCCAGCACCCCTGGGGGGGGTACTCACTACGAGCAGTACTTC.

The rearrangement uses TRBV28 and TRBJ2-7; 7 bases line up with TRBD1. CDR3 length: 15 amino acids. In germline, CDR1 is MDHEN, CDR2 SYDVKM. J gave up 7 bases and V 1 base, and 10 bases lay outside the gene matches. The CDR3 DNA follows: TGTGCCAGCAGTTTATATGGGACAGTCCTTGGGGAGCAGTACTTC. Translated, it gives CASSLYGTVLGEQYF.

V and J are TRBV5-6 and TRBJ2-1; D unclear. Germline lookup yields CDR1 SGHDT and CDR2 YYEEEE. The V end was cut by 1 base, the J end by 2 bases, with 7 bases between. CDR3 size: 14 residues. CDR3 in DNA: TGTGCCAGCAGCTTGAACAGCCCCTACAATGAGCAGTTCTTC. Its translation is CASSLNSPYNEQFF. The complete variable domain, with remaining parts taken from reference TRBV5-6 and TRBJ2-1, reads DAGVTQSPTHLIKTRGQQVTLRCSPKSGHDTVSWYQQALGQGPQFIFQYYEEEERQRGNFPDRFSGHQFPNYSSELNVNALLLGDSALYLCASSLNSPYNEQFFGPGTRLTVL.

V and J are TRBV9 and TRBJ2-1; possible D gene TRBD2, 5 bases. The CDR3 is 13 residues long. Germline V gene lookup returns CDR1 SGDLS and CDR2 YYNGEE. V gave up 0 bases and J gave up 5 bases, with 6 bases separating them. Here the CDR3 DNA reads TGTGCCAGCAGCGTAGTGGGAGACAATGAGCAGTTCTTC. Its protein is CASSVVGDNEQFF.

V is TRBV3-1 (or the pseudogene TRBV3-2) and J is TRBJ1-6; possible D gene TRBD1, 6 bases. Germline V gives CDR1 LGHDT, CDR2 YNNKEL (reference sequence). The V and J ends lost 1 base and 18 bases respectively, with 13 bases between them. The CDR3 is 12 residues long. CDR3 in amino acids: CASSQAGGPTHF. The CDR3 coding sequence is TGTGCCAGCAGCCAAGCTGGGGGCCCTACCCACTTT.

The gene calls are TRBV29-1 and TRBJ1-4, with 8 bases identical to TRBD1. This CDR3 spans 14 amino acids. The ends lost 5 bases at V and 4 bases at J; junction bases unmatched: 6. CDR1 and CDR2 (germline): SQVTM, ANQGSEA. The DNA for the CDR3 is TGCAGCGTTAAAAGACAGGGGATTAATGAAAAACTGTTTTTT. Encoded protein: CSVKRQGINEKLFF. The complete variable domain, with remaining parts taken from reference TRBV29-1 and TRBJ1-4, reads SAVISQKPSRDICQRGTSLTIQCQVDSQVTMMFWYRQQPGQSLTLIATANQGSEATYESGFVIDKFPISRPNLTFSTLTVSNMSPEDSSIYLCSVKRQGINEKLFFGSGTQLSVL.

This clone was found once. CDR3 DNA sequence: TGTGCCAGCATGGTGGGCGCCGAAGATACGCAGTATTTT. Protein product: CASMVGAEDTQYF. This chain links TRBV2 with TRBJ2-3; D gene ambiguous. In germline, CDR1 is SNHLY, CDR2 FYNNEI. This CDR3 comprises 13 residues. The ends were cut back, 7 bases at V and 5 bases at J, with 13 bases in the middle.

This chain uses TRBV5-4 with TRBJ2-3; 7 bases are shared with TRBD1. V gave up 3 bases and J gave up 1 base; unmatched junction bases: 5. The germline gives CDR1 SGHNT, CDR2 YYREEE (reference sequence). CDR3 length: 15 residues. The CDR3 loop is CASSSRTGGTDTQYF. The CDR3 region has the DNA TGTGCCAGCAGCTCCCGGACAGGTGGCACAGATACGCAGTATTTT. Filled out from reference TRBV5-4 and TRBJ2-3, the complete variable domain reads ETGVTQSPTHLIKTRGQQVTLRCSSQSGHNTVSWYQQALGQGPQFIFQYYREEENGRGNFPPRFSGLQFPNYSSELNVNALELDDSALYLCASSSRTGGTDTQYFGPGTRLTVL.

The genes are TRBV11-1 and TRBJ1-1, with TRBD1 matching 8 bases. The V gene end was trimmed by 5 bases and the J gene end by 1 base; junction bases not matched to a gene: 3. The germline V gene has CDR1 SGHAT and CDR2 FQDESV (reference sequence). This CDR3 comprises 14 residues. The CDR3 here is CASSEQGGNTEAFF. CDR3 bases: TGTGCCAGCAGCGAACAGGGGGGGAACACTGAAGCTTTCTTT. The full variable domain, with the rest looked up from reference TRBV11-1 and TRBJ1-1, is EAEVAQSPRYKITEKSQAVAFWCDPISGHATLYWYRQILGQGPELLVQFQDESVVDDSQLPKDRFSAERLKGVDSTLKIQPAELGDSAMYLCASSEQGGNTEAFFGQGTRLTVV.

This clone was observed a few times. The V and J genes are TRBV7-2 and TRBJ2-1; D gene unclear. V was cut by 5 bases and J by 7 bases, with 18 bases left in between. Germline V gene sequence: CDR1 SGHTA, CDR2 FQGNSA. The CDR3 is made up of 15 amino acids. The CDR3 loop is CASSPFPRGQNEQFF. For the CDR3, the DNA is TGTGCCAGCAGCCCCTTTCCGCGAGGCCAAAATGAGCAGTTCTTC.

The J gene is TRBJ2-3, the V gene TRBV5-5; TRBD2 is a possible D gene (6 bases). CDR1 is SGHKS, CDR2 YYEKEE, per germline (reference sequence). There are 18 residues in the CDR3. Trimming took 4 bases from V and 1 from J, leaving 22 bases between them. The CDR3 coding sequence is TGTGCCAGCAGCCCCTGGGGGAGGCCCACGGGTGGCACAGATACGCAGTATTTT. Protein sequence: CASSPWGRPTGGTDTQYF. Based on the CDR3 plus reference TRBV5-5 and TRBJ2-3, the full variable domain is DAGVTQSPTHLIKTRGQQVTLRCSPISGHKSVSWYQQVLGQGPQFIFQYYEKEERGRGNFPDRFSARQFPNYSSELNVNALLLGDSALYLCASSPWGRPTGGTDTQYFGPGTRLTVL.

The chain joins TRBV23-1 to TRBJ2-5; 12 nucleotides align to TRBD2. TRBV23-1 is marked as an open reading frame, function uncertain. Trimming at V came to 8 bases and at J to 5 bases, leaving 9 bases not matched to a gene. CDR3 length: 15 amino acids. This CDR3 is CASETSGSLGETQYF. The CDR3 nucleotides read TGCGCCAGCGAGACTAGCGGGAGCCTCGGGGAGACCCAGTACTTC.

This clone came up once. This chain uses TRBV28 with TRBJ2-3; 7 bases fit TRBD1. Per germline, CDR1 MDHEN and CDR2 SYDVKM. The CDR3 extends over 19 amino acids. V lost 6 bases and J lost 0; bases outside the gene matches: 18. The CDR3 DNA sequence: TGTGCCAGCAGCCCCCCCGGGACAGAAACCATGCGGAGCACAGATACGCAGTATTTT. It is translated as CASSPPGTETMRSTDTQYF.

This clone has just one count. The CDR3 sequence is CASSHGWGDYGYTF. The DNA of the CDR3 is TGCGCCAGCAGCCATGGATGGGGGGACTATGGCTACACCTTC. This chain joins TRBV4-1 and TRBJ1-2; tentative D call: TRBD1 (5 bases). CDR1 and CDR2 from the germline V gene are MGHRA and YSYEKL. Trimming shortened V by 3 bases and J by 3 bases, and 11 bases separated the two germline ends. This CDR3 contains 14 residues.